These 18 T cell receptor beta chains came from one sample sequenced in a study of PD-L1 blockade in urothelial cancer. Time point indicated: pretreatment peripheral blood. Some clones are missing from TCRdb's copy, which holds only in-frame ones; the method was immunoSEQ multiplex PCR. Among roughly 77,000 clones listed, 84% were seen once. The input for sequencing was PBMCs, taken around atezolizumab (anti-PD-L1) treatment. Source of these receptors: a woman between 65 and 79 years old with urothelial cancer.

The chain employs TRBV2 and TRBJ1-2, with 9 bases that match TRBD1. Germline loops: CDR1 SNHLY, CDR2 FYNNEI. The CDR3 sequence is 16 residues long. Trimming cost V 3 bases and J 8 bases; bases outside gene matches: 13. The CDR3, as DNA: TGTGCCAGCAGTGATCCGGGACAGGGATTCGAGGCGGGCTACACCTTC. It encodes CASSDPGQGFEAGYTF.

The chain has TRBV6-6 and TRBJ2-1; 7 positions match TRBD1. After removal of 9 bases from V and 9 bases from J, the junction contained 8 bases not matched to a gene. Germline CDR1 reads MNHNY; CDR2 reads SVGAGI (reference sequence). This CDR3 comprises 12 residues. The CDR3 DNA sequence: TGTGCCAGTCGTAACAGGGGTGGTGAGCAGTTCTTC. Translating it yields CASRNRGGEQFF.

This clone was picked up one time. The rearrangement joins TRBV6-1 to TRBJ2-7, with 9 bases that match TRBD1. V was pared by 8 bases and J by 5 bases, with 13 bases of the junction left unmatched. Germline V gives CDR1 MNHNS, CDR2 SASEGT. The CDR3 is 15 residues long. Here the CDR3 DNA reads TGTGCCAGCCTCCCCCCGACAGGGGGAGGGGACGAGCAGTACTTC. As protein: CASLPPTGGGDEQYF.

The chain uses TRBV7-2 and TRBJ1-1; D is unclear. CDR3 length equals 14 residues. The germline V gene has CDR1 SGHTA and CDR2 FQGNSA. The V gene lost 3 bases and the J gene lost 5 bases, with 13 bases spanning the gap. This CDR3 reads CASSFRLRETEAFF. CDR3 bases: TGTGCCAGCAGCTTTAGATTACGGGAGACTGAAGCTTTCTTT.

This clone was counted once. The chain carries TRBV5-6 and TRBJ2-7; D unclear. V gave up 0 bases and J gave up 2 bases, with 15 bases separating them. This CDR3 is 16 amino acids long. Germline values: CDR1 SGHDT, CDR2 YYEEEE. The CDR3 DNA reads as TGTGCCAGCAGCTTGGCCGAGAAAATTCGGGCCTACGAGCAGTACTTC. Protein: CASSLAEKIRAYEQYF.

The rearrangement links TRBV5-4 to TRBJ2-3; D is possibly TRBD1 (6 bases). This CDR3 spans 14 amino acids. V was pared by 4 bases and J by 2 bases, with 11 bases between. In germline, CDR1 is SGHNT, CDR2 YYREEE (reference sequence). As DNA, the CDR3 is TGTGCCAGCAGCCCGGACAGCTCCACAGATACGCAGTATTTT. This encodes CASSPDSSTDTQYF.

In its sample, this clone was seen a few times. This rearrangement joins TRBV6-1 to TRBJ2-1; D gene uncertain. Germline CDR1 MNHNS, CDR2 SASEGT. Between the trimmed V and J ends, which lost 5 bases and 7 bases, there was a span of 9 bases. This CDR3 is built from 12 residues. The CDR3 sequence is CASSPSGNEQFF. The DNA for the CDR3 is TGTGCCAGCAGTCCTAGTGGGAATGAGCAGTTCTTC.

The chain couples TRBV27 to TRBJ2-6; 8 nucleotides agree with TRBD1. Losses at the gene ends were 6 bases for V and 1 base for J; bases not matched to a gene: 5. This CDR3 region has 16 residues. Germline CDR1 is MNHEY and CDR2 is SMNVEV (reference sequence). This CDR3 is CASSERTGSGANVLTF. Here the CDR3 DNA reads TGTGCCAGCAGCGAAAGGACAGGGTCTGGGGCCAACGTCCTGACTTTC.

The chain carries TRBV7-2 and TRBJ1-1; D gene ambiguous. V lost 7 bases and J 2 bases, leaving 5 bases between the germline ends. The V gene's germline CDR1 is SGHTA and CDR2 FQGNSA. The CDR3 consists of 11 residues. The CDR3 nucleotides are TGTGCCAGCACTGTTAACACTGAAGCTTTCTTT. Its translation: CASTVNTEAFF.

The CDR3 reads CASSLVLAPNTGELFF. CDR3 sequence (DNA): TGTGCCAGCAGCTTAGTCCTAGCGCCGAACACCGGGGAGCTGTTTTTT. This rearrangement joins TRBV11-2 to TRBJ2-2; D is possibly TRBD2 (6 bases). Germline CDR1 and CDR2: SGHAT and FQNNGV. The germline V and J ends were trimmed by 1 base and 0 bases, with 9 bases remaining between them. This CDR3 comprises 16 residues.

The chain combines TRBV5-4 with TRBJ2-5; 10 nucleotides align to TRBD2. The CDR3 consists of 15 residues. Germline V gene data show CDR1 as SGHNT and CDR2 as YYREEE (reference sequence). The V segment lost 4 bases and the J segment 5 bases; nucleotides outside the gene matches: 8. Here the CDR3 DNA reads TGTGCCAGCAGCCGCTCCCCTAGCGGGAGTGAGACCCAGTACTTC. This gives the protein CASSRSPSGSETQYF.

To note about this clone: Other DNA sequences of this sample code for an identical CDR3. The chain combines TRBV5-1 with TRBJ2-5, with 14 bases aligning to TRBD2. The CDR3 has 15 residues. V was clipped by 4 bases and J by 5 bases; unmatched bases: 4. CDR1 and CDR2 (germline): SGHRS, YFSETQ. The CDR3 region has the DNA TGCGCCAGCAGCCCCGGGACTAGCGGGGGCGAGACCCAGTACTTC. This encodes CASSPGTSGGETQYF.

The rearrangement links TRBV5-1 to TRBJ2-6, with 8 nucleotides matching TRBD1. The CDR3 length is 17 residues. Germline trimming cut 3 bases from V and 2 bases from J; bases unmatched to any gene: 7. Germline V gene data show CDR1 as SGHRS and CDR2 as YFSETQ. The CDR3 DNA is TGCGCCAGCAGCTGGTCGCCAGGGGGCGCTGGGGCCAACGTCCTGACTTTC. Translated, it gives CASSWSPGGAGANVLTF.

This clone was counted between two and nine times. The rearrangement links TRBV19 to TRBJ1-1; TRBD1 matches 7 bases. After removal of 5 bases from V and 1 base from J, the junction contained 1 base not matched to a gene. Per the germline V gene, CDR1 is LNHDA and CDR2 is SQIVND (reference sequence). This CDR3 has 13 residues. The CDR3, as DNA: TGTGCCAGTAGTTGGGACAGGAACACTGAAGCTTTCTTT. It specifies CASSWDRNTEAFF.

The V gene is TRBV7-2, the J gene TRBJ1-5, with 9 bases lining up with TRBD1. Looked up from germline, CDR1 is SGHTA and CDR2 is FQGNSA. The V segment lost 4 bases and the J segment 7 bases; nucleotides outside the gene matches: 8. This CDR3 comprises 15 residues. The CDR3 loop reads CASSSRTGEGQPQHF. CDR3 in DNA: TGTGCCAGCAGCTCTAGGACAGGGGAAGGACAGCCCCAGCATTTT.

V is TRBV5-1 and J is TRBJ2-7; D unresolved. The CDR3 is 13 amino acids. The germline gives CDR1 SGHRS, CDR2 YFSETQ. V was trimmed by 4 bases and J by 3 bases, leaving 11 bases between them. CDR3 coding DNA: TGCGCCAGCAGCCCAAAGCCTCTCTACGAGCAGTACTTC. Translated: CASSPKPLYEQYF.

This chain joins TRBV30 and TRBJ2-7; tentatively, D is TRBD1 (5 bases). This CDR3 spans 11 amino acids. V dropped 8 bases and J dropped 4 bases, with 12 bases sitting between them. Germline assignment: CDR1 GTSNPN and CDR2 SVGIG (reference sequence). The CDR3 DNA sequence: TGTGCCCGCAGGGAAGCATACGAGCAGTACTTC. This sequence encodes CARREAYEQYF.

The chain recombines TRBV2 with TRBJ2-1, with 9 bases lining up with TRBD2. This CDR3 has 15 residues. Unmatched junction bases numbered 3, after V lost 6 bases and J lost 0 bases. Germline V gives CDR1 SNHLY, CDR2 FYNNEI. The CDR3 coding sequence is TGTGCCAGCAGGAAGACTAGCGGCTCCTACAATGAGCAGTTCTTC. Translated: CASRKTSGSYNEQFF.